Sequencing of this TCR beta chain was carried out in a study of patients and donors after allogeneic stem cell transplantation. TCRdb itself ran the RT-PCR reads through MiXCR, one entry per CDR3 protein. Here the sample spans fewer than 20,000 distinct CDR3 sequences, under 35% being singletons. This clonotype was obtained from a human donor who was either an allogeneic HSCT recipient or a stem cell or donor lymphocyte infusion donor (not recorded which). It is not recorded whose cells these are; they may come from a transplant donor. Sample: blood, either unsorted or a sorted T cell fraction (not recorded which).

CDR3 bases: TGTGCCAGCAGAGGAACCGGGACAGGGGATCAGGAAAAACTGTTTTTT. Amino acids: CASRGTGTGDQEKLFF. This rearrangement joins TRBV12-3 or TRBV12-4 to TRBJ1-4; TRBD1 agrees at 10 bases. V gave up 6 bases and J gave up 8 bases; unmatched junction bases: 12. The CDR3 runs to 16 residues.